These 13 T cell receptor beta chains were sequenced from one sample in a study of identical twins. TCRdb re-analysed the 5' RACE reads in MiXCR, keeping a single row per CDR3 protein. The sample consists of approximately 410,000 distinct CDR3 sequences, around 18% of them appearing once. Source material: naive T cells sorted from blood. These receptors were taken from a man aged 45-60 years in good health.

V gene TRBV7-9 combines with J gene TRBJ2-7; D may be TRBD1 (5 bases). Germline V gene sequence: CDR1 SEHNR, CDR2 FQNEAQ (reference sequence). Trimming removed 6 bases from V and 5 bases from J, with 17 bases in between. This CDR3 is 14 amino acids long. The CDR3 region is CASRSTGTPHEQYF. The CDR3 nucleotides are TGTGCCAGCAGATCCACAGGTACCCCCCACGAGCAGTACTTC.

This clonotype was seen many times. CDR3: CASSLGGQGETQYF. The CDR3 nucleotides read TGTGCCAGCAGCTTGGGGGGACAGGGGGAGACCCAGTACTTC. The chain carries TRBV11-2 and TRBJ2-5, with 10 nucleotides matching TRBD1. The V segment lost 3 bases and the J segment 5 bases; nucleotides outside the gene matches: 3. CDR3 size: 14 residues. CDR1 is SGHAT, CDR2 FQNNGV, per germline.

In DNA, the CDR3 is TGTGCCAGCTCACATGCCGGGACATCATACAATGAGCAGTTCTTC. Its translation: CASSHAGTSYNEQFF. V is TRBV18 and J is TRBJ2-1; D possibly corresponds to TRBD1 (6 bases). The germline V gene has CDR1 KGHSH and CDR2 LQKENI. The CDR3 is made up of 15 amino acids. The V gene lost 4 bases and the J gene lost 4 bases, with 14 bases spanning the gap.

This clonotype was seen a handful of times. Written as DNA, the CDR3 is TGCAGTGCCCCGGGGGCGAGGAGCACGCAGTATTTT. Protein: CSAPGARSTQYF. The rearrangement links TRBV20-1 to TRBJ2-3; D could derive from TRBD1 or TRBD2 (6 bases each). The CDR3 is 12 residues long. Germline V gives CDR1 DFQATT, CDR2 SNEGSKA (reference sequence). With 6 bases removed from V and 9 bases from J, the gap between germline ends came to 16 bases.

In its sample, this clonotype was seen once. The chain links TRBV7-9 to TRBJ2-1; 10 bases map to TRBD2. CDR3 size: 15 residues. The ends lost 5 bases at V and 8 bases at J; junction bases unmatched: 9. In germline, CDR1 is SEHNR, CDR2 FQNEAQ (reference sequence). The CDR3 bases are TGTGCCAGCAGCCCTCCCAGCGGGAGGGCGTATGAGCAGTTCTTC. Its translation: CASSPPSGRAYEQFF.

This clonotype was observed many times. The chain joins TRBV9 to TRBJ2-5; possibly TRBD2 for D (5 bases). The CDR3 spans 16 residues. From germline, CDR1 is SGDLS and CDR2 YYNGEE. V was shortened by 0 bases and J by 5 bases, with 17 bases between the two germline ends. The CDR3 DNA reads TGTGCCAGCAGCGTAGCTCCTAGCCTAGTTCGGGAGACCCAGTACTTC. Its translation is CASSVAPSLVRETQYF.

The chain is built from TRBV5-1 and TRBJ2-6; D is possibly TRBD1 (5 bases). V shed 1 base and J shed 4 bases, with 9 bases lying between them. CDR1 SGHRS and CDR2 YFSETQ come from the germline V gene. The CDR3 has 15 residues. The CDR3 nucleotides are TGCGCCAGCAGCTTGCAAGGGGTGGGGGCCAACGTCCTGACTTTC. This translates into CASSLQGVGANVLTF.

The chain couples TRBV2 to TRBJ2-7; tentatively, D is TRBD1 or TRBD2 (5 bases each). CDR1 is SNHLY, CDR2 FYNNEI, per germline. V lost 10 bases, J lost 5 bases, and 21 bases lay in between. This CDR3 has 14 residues. In DNA form, the CDR3 reads TGTGCCATACAACCGGGACCCCAAGCGGACGAGCAGTACTTC. Translated, it gives CAIQPGPQADEQYF.

The chain joins TRBV20-1 to TRBJ2-1; D may be TRBD2 (6 bases). The CDR3 sequence is 17 residues long. V lost 3 bases to trimming and J lost 5 bases, with 23 bases between them. The germline V gene encodes CDR1 DFQATT and CDR2 SNEGSKA (reference sequence). This CDR3 is CSASEGFAGWYDNEQFF. CDR3 nucleotides: TGCAGTGCTAGTGAGGGCTTCGCGGGATGGTATGACAATGAGCAGTTCTTC.

The chain carries TRBV4-1 and TRBJ2-1, with TRBD2 matching over 16 bases. Trimming cost V 4 bases and J 0 bases; bases outside gene matches: 6. Germline CDR1 is MGHRA and CDR2 is YSYEKL. There are 19 residues in the CDR3. CDR3 region: CASSRAGLAGGSSYNEQFF. The CDR3 bases are TGCGCCAGCAGCCGAGCGGGACTAGCGGGGGGGAGCTCCTACAATGAGCAGTTCTTC.

The sample holds many counts of this clonotype. The rearrangement links TRBV9 to TRBJ2-2, with D possibly matching TRBD1 (6 bases). Germline V gene sequence: CDR1 SGDLS, CDR2 YYNGEE. The CDR3 extends over 16 amino acids. Trimming took 4 bases from V and 0 from J, leaving 13 bases between them. This chain's CDR3 is CASSPGQLANTGELFF. CDR3 coding DNA: TGTGCCAGCAGCCCCGGACAGCTAGCGAACACCGGGGAGCTGTTTTTT.

This clonotype was seen at least ten times. This chain joins TRBV5-1 and TRBJ2-2, with 7 bases identical to TRBD1. V trimming: 3 bases; J trimming: 2 bases; junction bases outside the gene matches: 4. Per the germline V gene, CDR1 is SGHRS and CDR2 is YFSETQ. The CDR3 length is 15 residues. The CDR3 is CASSYWDRNTGELFF. CDR3 bases: TGCGCCAGCAGCTATTGGGACAGAAACACCGGGGAGCTGTTTTTT.

In this sample, this clonotype turned up a few times. The CDR3 DNA sequence: TGTGCCAGCAGGCCGGGACTAGCGGTTTACGAGCAGTACTTC. It yields the protein CASRPGLAVYEQYF. The chain joins TRBV6-1 to TRBJ2-7, with 11 bases aligning to TRBD2. Germline lookup yields CDR1 MNHNS and CDR2 SASEGT. The V segment lost 6 bases and the J segment 4 bases; nucleotides outside the gene matches: 5. The CDR3 consists of 14 residues.